Below, 9 T cell receptor beta chains from the same sample are listed, as sequenced in a study of CD4 T cells in relation to SARS-CoV-2 and coronaviruses. These receptors have no known antigen. Unexposed donor CD4+ T cells date from about 2010-2018, before the COVID-19 pandemic. After around nine days of culture, CD4+ T cells were isolated. The method was immunoSEQ multiplex PCR; TCRdb's version includes in-frame clones alone and lacks a portion of them. The table includes under 25,000 clones, more than 60% detected once. Sequencing was done on a sample of CD4+ T cells from PBMCs, cultured in vitro. The receptors were gathered from a human donor in good health.

The rearrangement joins TRBV21-1 to TRBJ2-7; the table's D gene call, TRBD1, was not cross checked with the DNA. TRBV21-1 is described as a pseudogene. The CDR3 has 17 amino acids. The CDR3 region is CASSKFPAGQVTYEQYF. The CDR3 nucleotides read TGTGCCAGCAGCAAATTTCCTGCGGGACAGGTTACCTACGAGCAGTACTTC.

In this sample, this clone turned up once. V usage is TRBV11-2 and J usage is TRBJ2-7; no clear D gene. Trimming removed 0 bases from V and 8 bases from J, with 11 bases in between. Germline V gene lookup returns CDR1 SGHAT and CDR2 FQNNGV. The CDR3 has 13 amino acids. CDR3 loop: CASSLDHSQQQYF. CDR3 nucleotide sequence: TGTGCCAGCAGCTTAGATCACAGCCAACAGCAGTACTTC. Drawing the rest from reference TRBV11-2 and TRBJ2-7, the complete variable domain is EAGVAQSPRYKIIEKRQSVAFWCNPISGHATLYWYQQILGQGPKLLIQFQNNGVVDDSQLPKDRFSAERLKGVDSTLKIQPAKLEDSAVYLCASSLDHSQQQYFGPGTRLTVT.

This clone has only one observation. The V gene is TRBV12-3 or TRBV12-4, the J gene TRBJ1-2; no clear D. Trimming removed 6 bases from V and 3 bases from J, with 11 bases in between. CDR3 length equals 13 residues. In nucleotides, the CDR3 is TGTGCCAGCAGCTCCGACGGCTACTATGGCTACACCTTC. Translated, it gives CASSSDGYYGYTF.

CDR3 region: CAFRTGTEAFF. CDR3 bases: TGTGCCTTCCGGACGGGGACTGAAGCTTTCTTT. The chain combines TRBV30 with TRBJ1-1; D call uncertain. Germline V lookup: CDR1 GTSNPN, CDR2 SVGIG (reference sequence). The CDR3 sequence is 11 residues long. V was pared by 7 bases and J by 5 bases, with 11 bases between.

This clone has only a few counts. V and J are TRBV18 and TRBJ1-3; D perhaps matches TRBD1 (5 bases). Germline CDR1 reads KGHSH; CDR2 reads LQKENI. The CDR3 is 14 amino acids. V was pared by 7 bases and J by 0 bases, with 10 bases between. The CDR3 loop reads CASLQDFSGNTIYF. The CDR3 DNA sequence: TGTGCCAGCTTACAGGATTTCTCTGGAAACACCATATATTTT. The full variable domain, with the rest looked up from reference TRBV18 and TRBJ1-3, is NAGVMQNPRHLVRRRGQEARLRCSPMKGHSHVYWYRQLPEEGLKFMVYLQKENIIDESGMPKERFSAEFPKEGPSILRIQQVVRGDSAAYFCASLQDFSGNTIYFGEGSWLTVV.

The chain recombines TRBV7-2 with TRBJ2-5; 8 bases agree with TRBD2. The germline V gene encodes CDR1 SGHTA and CDR2 FQGNSA. V was pared by 4 bases and J by 4 bases, with 8 bases of the junction left unmatched. CDR3 length: 15 residues. CDR3 DNA: TGTGCCAGCAGCTCAGCGGGGGCCGGGGGAGAGACCCAGTACTTC. Translated: CASSSAGAGGETQYF.

This chain joins TRBV6-5 and TRBJ2-2, with TRBD2 matching over 11 bases. Germline trimming cut 7 bases from V and 6 bases from J; bases unmatched to any gene: 4. The CDR3 contains 14 residues. Germline V gives CDR1 MNHEY, CDR2 SVGAGI. The CDR3 region has the DNA TGTGCCAGCATCCGACTAGCGGGACCCGGGGAGCTGTTTTTT. It codes for CASIRLAGPGELFF.

This chain links TRBV5-4 with TRBJ2-7; 9 nucleotides agree with TRBD1. The CDR3 spans 14 residues. Germline V CDR1 and CDR2: SGHNT, YYREEE (reference sequence). V gave up 4 bases and J gave up 3 bases; unmatched junction bases: 5. The CDR3, as DNA: TGTGCCAGCAGCACCGGGACAGGGAACTACGAGCAGTACTTC. The encoded protein is CASSTGTGNYEQYF.

The chain combines TRBV5-1 with TRBJ2-2; possible D gene TRBD2, 5 bases. The CDR3 runs 15 residues. V was clipped by 4 bases and J by 5 bases, with 15 bases between them. The V gene's germline CDR1 is SGHRS and CDR2 YFSETQ. Here the CDR3 reads CASSPSEGATGELFF. In DNA form, the CDR3 reads TGCGCCAGCAGCCCTAGTGAGGGTGCGACCGGGGAGCTGTTTTTT.